The following is a T cell receptor beta chain sequence with its context. Its antigen is unknown. This sample is part of a study of T cells in Graves' hyperthyroidism and ophthalmopathy. Study results and caveats: Researchers report that a 13 V-J model separated ophthalmopathy from stable hyperthyroidism.

The CDR3 loop spans 14 amino acids. Looked up from germline, CDR1 is MNHNS and CDR2 is SASEGT. Trimming stripped 6 bases from V and 6 bases from J, with 12 bases between. TCR beta CDR3 regions were amplified from RNA. HTBI primers were employed in a first-round RT-PCR of the TCR CDR3. One entry per CDR3 protein results from TCRdb running MiXCR on the multiplex PCR reads. The data show more than 350,000 distinct CDR3 sequences, more than 12% seen once. The study enrolled patients aged 18 to 65 with newly diagnosed hyperthyroidism of under 2 months' duration. Investigators excluded patients with uncontrolled infection, other autoimmune disease, pregnancy or lactation. Fresh peripheral blood, 7.5 to 10 ml, yielded the PBMCs.

This clonotype originated in a woman aged 25-40 years with Graves' hyperthyroidism. The specimen was blood. The gene calls are TRBV6-1 and TRBJ1-6; D is unclear. CDR3 sequence: CASSPGLSNSPLHF. The CDR3 DNA sequence: TGTGCCAGCAGCCCCGGACTTAGTAATTCACCCCTCCACTTT.